The next 17 T cell receptor beta chains were all read from a single sample in a study of shared T cell receptors in the human thymus. Profiled with immunoSEQ multiplex PCR; TCRdb holds only in-frame clones, not every one. The sample contains about 660,000 clones, roughly 88% of which appear only once. The sample was also reused in another study, on human thymus T cells.

The sample consisted of thymocytes. The receptor set was obtained from a boy in the first two years of life with a congenital heart defect.

The J gene is TRBJ1-5, the V gene TRBV30; 7 bases are a match to TRBD1. The germline V gene encodes CDR1 GTSNPN and CDR2 SVGIG (reference sequence). J lost 6 bases, V lost 2 bases, and 7 bases had no gene match. The CDR3 is 14 residues long. The CDR3, as DNA: TGTGCCTGGAGTTGGCAGGGGGGAGGTCAGCCCCAGCATTTT. Translating gives CAWSWQGGGQPQHF. The full variable domain, completed using reference TRBV30 and TRBJ1-5, is SQTIHQWPATLVQPVGSPLSLECTVEGTSNPNLYWYRQAAGRGLQLLFYSVGIGQISSEVPQNLSASRPQDRQFILSSKKLLLSDSGFYLCAWSWQGGGQPQHFGDGTRLSIL.

This chain uses TRBV5-8 with TRBJ2-3; TRBD1 is a possible D gene (6 bases). The CDR3 length is 16 residues. The V gene's germline CDR1 is SGHTS and CDR2 YDEGEE. V was shortened by 0 bases and J by 3 bases, with 14 bases between the two germline ends. The CDR3 bases are TGTGCCAGCAGCTTGGGTCCGGCAGGGGTGACAGATACGCAGTATTTT. It specifies CASSLGPAGVTDTQYF.

The chain has TRBV25-1 and TRBJ2-5; 8 bases fit TRBD1. There are 15 residues in the CDR3. V was pared by 4 bases and J by 5 bases, with 9 bases of the junction left unmatched. Germline CDR1 is MGHDK and CDR2 is SYGVNS. The CDR3 protein is CASSGPGTGRETQYF. The CDR3 coding sequence is TGTGCCAGCAGTGGTCCGGGGACAGGAAGGGAGACCCAGTACTTC.

The V gene is TRBV19, the J gene TRBJ2-2; TRBD1 agrees at 9 bases. The CDR3 consists of 18 residues. CDR1 LNHDA and CDR2 SQIVND come from the germline V gene (reference sequence). Here the CDR3 reads CASSGQGTSKGSTGELFF. CDR3 DNA sequence: TGTGCTTCTTCAGGACAGGGGACCTCGAAGGGATCCACCGGGGAGCTGTTTTTT.

The rearrangement uses TRBV10-3 and TRBJ2-7; TRBD2 agrees at 9 bases. J lost 4 bases, V lost 2 bases, and 9 bases had no gene match. Germline-derived CDR1 and CDR2 are ENHRY and SYGVKD. The CDR3 is made up of 16 amino acids. In DNA form, the CDR3 reads TGTGCCATCAGTGAGGAGGCGGGGGGGGGCAGGTACGAGCAGTACTTC. Its translation is CAISEEAGGGRYEQYF.

The chain carries TRBV4-2 and TRBJ1-2; D is possibly TRBD1 (6 bases). The CDR3 runs 17 residues. V shed 1 base and J shed 4 bases, with 19 bases lying between them. Germline values: CDR1 LGHNA, CDR2 YNFKEQ. The CDR3 sequence: CASSQGPIVGQPYGYTF. CDR3 nucleotides: TGTGCCAGCAGCCAAGGACCTATTGTAGGACAGCCCTATGGCTACACCTTC.

The chain combines TRBV15 with TRBJ2-2; TRBD2 agrees at 8 bases. The V segment lost 0 bases and the J segment 5 bases; nucleotides outside the gene matches: 14. Germline assignment: CDR1 LNHNV and CDR2 YYDKDF (reference sequence). This CDR3 has 19 residues. The CDR3 nucleotides read TGTGCCACCAGCAGAGATAGAGGCCTGAGCGGGAGTGGTACCGGGGAGCTGTTTTTT. This encodes CATSRDRGLSGSGTGELFF.

This chain joins TRBV30 and TRBJ1-1; D remains unclear. Germline assignment: CDR1 GTSNPN and CDR2 SVGIG (reference sequence). V was cut by 2 bases and J by 1 base, with 14 bases left in between. CDR3 length equals 15 residues. The CDR3 DNA sequence: TGTGCCTGGAGTCCTTCCCTACAGACGAACACTGAAGCTTTCTTT. This encodes CAWSPSLQTNTEAFF.

The rearrangement joins TRBV7-8 to TRBJ1-1; tentative D call: TRBD1 (5 bases). Trimming left V 5 bases short and J 3 bases short, with 13 bases between. The CDR3 has 14 amino acids. Germline assignment: CDR1 SGHVS and CDR2 FQNEAQ. The CDR3 coding sequence is TGTGCCAGCAGCCTCCAGGGAATTTACACTGAAGCTTTCTTT. Translation: CASSLQGIYTEAFF. Drawing the rest from reference TRBV7-8 and TRBJ1-1, the complete variable domain is GAGVSQSPRYKVAKRGQDVALRCDPISGHVSLFWYQQALGQGPEFLTYFQNEAQLDKSGLPSDRFFAERPEGSVSTLKIQRTQQEDSAVYLCASSLQGIYTEAFFGQGTRLTVV.

This clone occurred once. The V and J genes are TRBV7-9 and TRBJ1-2; D uncertain. CDR1 is SEHNR, CDR2 FQNEAQ, per germline (reference sequence). Trimming pared 1 base from V and 2 bases from J, leaving 11 bases between. This CDR3 has 15 amino acids. The CDR3 is CASSLGQALNYGYTF. The DNA of the CDR3 is TGTGCCAGCAGCTTAGGCCAGGCTTTAAACTATGGCTACACCTTC.

J is TRBJ1-4 and V is TRBV29-1; tentatively, D is TRBD1 (5 bases). This CDR3 is 19 amino acids long. Trimming cost V 1 base and J 5 bases, with 26 bases left between them. The V gene's germline CDR1 is SQVTM and CDR2 ANQGSEA. The CDR3 nucleotides read TGCAGCGTTGAAGTCCCACGCCAGGGCCACCACCAACTCAATGAAAAACTGTTTTTT. Its protein is CSVEVPRQGHHQLNEKLFF.

This clone was observed a single time. V usage is TRBV21-1 and J usage is TRBJ2-5; the table names TRBD1, a call not compared with the DNA. TRBV21-1 is flagged as a pseudogene. This CDR3 is built from 15 residues. CDR3 in DNA: TGTGCCAGCAGCCCACGTGGGACAGCCCAAGAGACCCAGTACTTC. Its protein product is CASSPRGTAQETQYF.

The CDR3 spells CASSLGAPNGYTF. CDR3 sequence (DNA): TGTGCCAGCAGCTTAGGCGCCCCTAATGGCTACACCTTC. V and J are TRBV7-2 and TRBJ1-2; no firm D call. CDR1 and CDR2 from the germline V gene are SGHTA and FQGNSA. V dropped 1 base and J dropped 6 bases, with 9 bases sitting between them. CDR3 length: 13 amino acids. Full variable domain (missing parts from reference TRBV7-2 and TRBJ1-2): GAGVSQSPSNKVTEKGKDVELRCDPISGHTALYWYRQSLGQGLEFLIYFQGNSAPDKSGLPSDRFSAERTGGSVSTLTIQRTQQEDSAVYLCASSLGAPNGYTFGSGTRLTVV.

This rearrangement joins TRBV4-1 to TRBJ2-1; 10 nucleotides agree with TRBD2. V was pared by 3 bases and J by 0 bases, with 11 bases of the junction left unmatched. The CDR3 is 19 amino acids. CDR1 is MGHRA, CDR2 YSYEKL, per germline. The CDR3 spells CASSHWTSGESSSYNEQFF. CDR3 nucleotides: TGCGCCAGCAGCCATTGGACTAGCGGAGAATCGAGCTCCTACAATGAGCAGTTCTTC.

The chain recombines TRBV30 with TRBJ2-5; tentative D call: TRBD2 (6 bases). Matching the DNA end better, TRBJ2-7 makes the J call doubtful. The CDR3 has 15 amino acids. The germline V gene has CDR1 GTSNPN and CDR2 SVGIG (reference sequence). The CDR3 spells CAWSDLEGYIYEQYF. In nucleotides, the CDR3 is TGTGCCTGGAGTGACCTGGAGGGCTATATCTACGAGCAGTACTTC.

This rearrangement joins TRBV19 to TRBJ2-1; 8 bases line up with TRBD2. With V trimmed by 6 bases and J by 0 bases, 4 bases remained unmatched. The germline V gene has CDR1 LNHDA and CDR2 SQIVND (reference sequence). This CDR3 is built from 15 residues. CDR3 protein: CASSLSGSSYNEQFF. The CDR3, as DNA: TGTGCCAGTAGCTTAAGCGGGAGCTCCTACAATGAGCAGTTCTTC.

To note about this clone: This CDR3 is also generated by other DNA sequences in the sample. V usage is TRBV30 and J usage is TRBJ2-7, with D tentatively TRBD2 (6 bases). Germline-derived CDR1 and CDR2 are GTSNPN and SVGIG (reference sequence). This CDR3 contains 15 residues. The germline V and J ends were trimmed by 0 bases and 4 bases, with 16 bases remaining between them. The CDR3 sequence is CAWSVRSGSSYEQYF. CDR3 bases: TGTGCCTGGAGTGTACGATCCGGGAGTTCTTACGAGCAGTACTTC.